This T cell receptor beta chain was sequenced during a study of blood T cell repertoires in COVID-19. Source study methods: Reference gene primer amplification yielded estimated nucleated cell counts. Measured with immunoSEQ multiplex PCR; TCRdb has only the in-frame clones, and not every one. The V and J calls and clone size are taken from that table; D and trimming were inferred from the DNA. The sample lists about 400,000 clones, roughly 87% occurring once. This CDR3 is 18 amino acids long. In germline, CDR1 is DFQATT, CDR2 SNEGSKA (reference sequence). J lost 7 bases, V lost 3 bases, and 16 bases had no gene match. Study members were between about 18 and 95 years old and lived in fewer than 30 US regions.

The chain uses TRBV20-1 and TRBJ2-1; 12 bases agree with TRBD2. The sample consisted of PBMCs or T cells enriched from blood (not recorded which). The clonotype originates from a woman in her thirties or forties with acute COVID-19. The CDR3 here is CSASLSLAGGLAGNEQFF. The CDR3 DNA follows: TGCAGTGCTAGTCTTTCACTAGCGGGGGGCTTGGCCGGGAATGAGCAGTTCTTC.